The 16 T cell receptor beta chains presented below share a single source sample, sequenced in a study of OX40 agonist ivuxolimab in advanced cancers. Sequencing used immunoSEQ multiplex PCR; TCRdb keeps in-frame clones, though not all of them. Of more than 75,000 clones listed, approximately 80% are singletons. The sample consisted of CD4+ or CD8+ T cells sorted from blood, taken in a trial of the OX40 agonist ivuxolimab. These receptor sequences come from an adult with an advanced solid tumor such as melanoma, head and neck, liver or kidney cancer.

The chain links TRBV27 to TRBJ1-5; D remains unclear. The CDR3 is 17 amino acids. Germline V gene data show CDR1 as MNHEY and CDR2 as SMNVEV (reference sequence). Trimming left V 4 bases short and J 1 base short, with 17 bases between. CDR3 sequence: CASSSTGSLPSNQPQHF. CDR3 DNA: TGTGCCAGCAGTTCGACCGGGAGCCTCCCGAGCAATCAGCCCCAGCATTTT.

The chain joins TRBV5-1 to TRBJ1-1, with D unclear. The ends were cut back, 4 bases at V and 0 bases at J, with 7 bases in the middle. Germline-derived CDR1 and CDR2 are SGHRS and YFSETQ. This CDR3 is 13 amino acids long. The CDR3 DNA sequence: TGCGCCAGCAGCATTCAAATGAACACTGAAGCTTTCTTT. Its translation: CASSIQMNTEAFF.

As DNA, the CDR3 is TGTGCCAGTTGGACAGGGAAAGGCGAGCAGTACTTC. It translates to CASWTGKGEQYF. The V call is TRBV6-1, the J call TRBJ2-7; 8 bases are shared with TRBD1. V shed 9 bases and J 6 bases; nucleotides not matched to a gene: 7. Germline V gene sequence: CDR1 MNHNS, CDR2 SASEGT. The CDR3 covers 12 residues.

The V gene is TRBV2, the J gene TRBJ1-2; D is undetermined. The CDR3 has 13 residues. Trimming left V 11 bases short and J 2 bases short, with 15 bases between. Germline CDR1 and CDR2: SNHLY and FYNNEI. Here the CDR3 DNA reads TGTGCCGGATCCCCGGACGGCAACTATGGCTACACCTTC. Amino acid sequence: CAGSPDGNYGYTF.

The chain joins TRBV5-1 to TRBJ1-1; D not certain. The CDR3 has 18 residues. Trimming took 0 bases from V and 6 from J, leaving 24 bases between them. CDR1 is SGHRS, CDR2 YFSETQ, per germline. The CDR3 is CASSLGLAGTGEEAEAFF. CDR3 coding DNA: TGCGCCAGCAGCTTGGGATTGGCGGGAACGGGTGAAGAAGCTGAAGCTTTCTTT.

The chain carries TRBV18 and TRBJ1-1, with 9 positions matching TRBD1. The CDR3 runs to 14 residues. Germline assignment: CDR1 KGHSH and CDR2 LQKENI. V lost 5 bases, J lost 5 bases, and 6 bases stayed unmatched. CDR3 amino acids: CASSSDRGKTEAFF. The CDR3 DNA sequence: TGTGCCAGCTCATCGGACAGGGGTAAGACTGAAGCTTTCTTT.

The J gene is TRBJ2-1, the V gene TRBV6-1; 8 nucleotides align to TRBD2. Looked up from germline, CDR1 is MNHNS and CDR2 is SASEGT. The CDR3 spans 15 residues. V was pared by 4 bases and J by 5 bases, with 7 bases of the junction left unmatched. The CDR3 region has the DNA TGTGCCAGCAGTGCGTCCGGGAGGGCCGACAATGAGCAGTTCTTC. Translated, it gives CASSASGRADNEQFF.

CDR3 amino acids: CASREDGHSGNTIYF. The CDR3 DNA reads as TGTGCCAGTAGGGAAGACGGACACTCTGGAAACACCATATATTTT. The rearrangement links TRBV19 to TRBJ1-3; D might be TRBD1 (5 bases). CDR3 size: 15 residues. V was clipped by 6 bases and J by 0 bases, with 12 bases between them. Per germline, CDR1 LNHDA and CDR2 SQIVND (reference sequence).

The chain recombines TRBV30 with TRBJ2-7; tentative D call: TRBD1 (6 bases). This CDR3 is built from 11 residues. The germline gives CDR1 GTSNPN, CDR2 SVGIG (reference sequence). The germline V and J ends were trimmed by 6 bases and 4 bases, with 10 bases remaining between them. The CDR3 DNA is TGTGCCTGCCACAGGGAATACGAGCAGTACTTC. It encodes CACHREYEQYF.

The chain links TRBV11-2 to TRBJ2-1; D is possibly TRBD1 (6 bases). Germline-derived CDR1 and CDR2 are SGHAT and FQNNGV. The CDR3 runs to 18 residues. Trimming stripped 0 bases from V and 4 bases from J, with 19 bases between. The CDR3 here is CASSLDISGQLSYNEQFF. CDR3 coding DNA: TGTGCCAGCAGCTTAGATATAAGTGGACAGCTTTCTTACAATGAGCAGTTCTTC.

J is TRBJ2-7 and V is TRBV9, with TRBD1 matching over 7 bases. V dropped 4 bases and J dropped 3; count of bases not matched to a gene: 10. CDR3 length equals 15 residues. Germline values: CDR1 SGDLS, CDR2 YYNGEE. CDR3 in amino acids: CASSTGAQQVYEQYF. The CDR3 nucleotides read TGTGCCAGCAGCACAGGGGCCCAGCAGGTCTACGAGCAGTACTTC.

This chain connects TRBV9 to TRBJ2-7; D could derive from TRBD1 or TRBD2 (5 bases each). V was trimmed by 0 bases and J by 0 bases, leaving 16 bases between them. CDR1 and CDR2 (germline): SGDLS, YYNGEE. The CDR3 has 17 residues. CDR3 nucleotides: TGTGCCAGCAGCGTAGGTGCAGGGACGGCTATCTCCTACGAGCAGTACTTC. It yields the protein CASSVGAGTAISYEQYF.

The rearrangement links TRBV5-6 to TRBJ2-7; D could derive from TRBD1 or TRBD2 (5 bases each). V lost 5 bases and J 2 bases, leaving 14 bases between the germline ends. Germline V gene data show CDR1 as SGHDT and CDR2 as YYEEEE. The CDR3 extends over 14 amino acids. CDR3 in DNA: TGTGCCAGCAGTCTCCGGGACGGGGCCTACGAGCAGTACTTC. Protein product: CASSLRDGAYEQYF.

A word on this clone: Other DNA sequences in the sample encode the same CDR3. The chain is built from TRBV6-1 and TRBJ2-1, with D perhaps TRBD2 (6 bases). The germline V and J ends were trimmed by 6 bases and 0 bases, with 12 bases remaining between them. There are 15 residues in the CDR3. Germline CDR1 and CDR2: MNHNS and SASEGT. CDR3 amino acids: CASSLAGSSYNEQFF. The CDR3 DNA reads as TGTGCCAGCAGCCTCGCCGGGAGCTCCTACAATGAGCAGTTCTTC.

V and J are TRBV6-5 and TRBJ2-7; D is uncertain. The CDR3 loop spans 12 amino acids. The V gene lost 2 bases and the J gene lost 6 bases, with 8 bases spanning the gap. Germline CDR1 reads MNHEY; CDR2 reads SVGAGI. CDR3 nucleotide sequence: TGTGCCAGCAGTTACCTAACTGGCGAGCAGTACTTC. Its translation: CASSYLTGEQYF.

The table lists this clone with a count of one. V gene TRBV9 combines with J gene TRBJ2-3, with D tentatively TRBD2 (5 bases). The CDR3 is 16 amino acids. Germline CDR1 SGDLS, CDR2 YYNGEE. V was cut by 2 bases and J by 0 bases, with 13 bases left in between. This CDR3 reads CASSVLGGPSTDTQYF. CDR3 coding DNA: TGTGCCAGCAGCGTTCTAGGCGGGCCTAGCACAGATACGCAGTATTTT.